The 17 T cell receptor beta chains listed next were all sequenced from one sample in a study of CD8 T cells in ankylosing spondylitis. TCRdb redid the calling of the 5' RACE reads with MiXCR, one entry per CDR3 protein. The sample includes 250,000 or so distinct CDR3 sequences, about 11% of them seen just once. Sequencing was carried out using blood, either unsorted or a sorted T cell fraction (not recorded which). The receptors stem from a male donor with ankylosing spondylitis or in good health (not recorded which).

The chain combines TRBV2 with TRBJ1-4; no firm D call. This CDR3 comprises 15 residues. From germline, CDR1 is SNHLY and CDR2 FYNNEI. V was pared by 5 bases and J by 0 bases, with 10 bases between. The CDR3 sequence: CASSRQATTNEKLFF. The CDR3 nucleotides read TGTGCCAGCAGTCGCCAGGCTACAACTAATGAAAAACTGTTTTTT.

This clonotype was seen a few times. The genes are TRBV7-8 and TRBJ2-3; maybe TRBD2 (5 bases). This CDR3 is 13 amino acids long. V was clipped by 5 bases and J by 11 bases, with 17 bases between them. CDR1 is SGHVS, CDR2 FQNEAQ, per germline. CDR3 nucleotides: TGTGCCAGCAGCCCGAGGCGGGCCTTGGGGCAGTATTTT. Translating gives CASSPRRALGQYF. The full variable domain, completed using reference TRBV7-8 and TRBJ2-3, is GAGVSQSPRYKVAKRGQDVALRCDPISGHVSLFWYQQALGQGPEFLTYFQNEAQLDKSGLPSDRFFAERPEGSVSTLKIQRTQQEDSAVYLCASSPRRALGQYFGPGTRLTVL.

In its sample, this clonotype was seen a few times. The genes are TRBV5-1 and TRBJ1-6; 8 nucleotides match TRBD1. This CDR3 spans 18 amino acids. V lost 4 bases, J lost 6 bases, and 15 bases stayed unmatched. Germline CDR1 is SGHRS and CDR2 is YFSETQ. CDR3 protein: CASSLGQGKSASNSPLHF. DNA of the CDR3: TGCGCCAGCAGCCTAGGACAGGGTAAATCGGCTAGTAATTCACCCCTCCACTTT.

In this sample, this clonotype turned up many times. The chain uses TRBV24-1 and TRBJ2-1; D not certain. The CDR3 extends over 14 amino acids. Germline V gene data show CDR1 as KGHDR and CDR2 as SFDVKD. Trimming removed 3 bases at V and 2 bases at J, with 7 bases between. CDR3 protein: CATSDPGPYNEQFF. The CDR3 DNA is TGTGCCACCAGTGATCCTGGACCCTACAATGAGCAGTTCTTC.

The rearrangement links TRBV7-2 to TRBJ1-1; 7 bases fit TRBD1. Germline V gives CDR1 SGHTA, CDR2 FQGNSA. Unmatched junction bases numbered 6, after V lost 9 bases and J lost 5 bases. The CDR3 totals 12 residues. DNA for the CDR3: TGTGCCAGGACAGGGAGGAGAACTGAAGCTTTCTTT. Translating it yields CARTGRRTEAFF. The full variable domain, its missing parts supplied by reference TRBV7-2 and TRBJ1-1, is GAGVSQSPSNKVTEKGKDVELRCDPISGHTALYWYRQSLGQGLEFLIYFQGNSAPDKSGLPSDRFSAERTGGSVSTLTIQRTQQEDSAVYLCARTGRRTEAFFGQGTRLTVV.

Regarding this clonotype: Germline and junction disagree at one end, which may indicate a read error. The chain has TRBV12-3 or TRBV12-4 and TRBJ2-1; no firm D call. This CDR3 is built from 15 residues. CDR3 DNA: TGTACCAGCAGTTTTTTGCCAGTCTCCTACAATGAGCAGTTCTTC. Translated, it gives CTSSFLPVSYNEQFF.

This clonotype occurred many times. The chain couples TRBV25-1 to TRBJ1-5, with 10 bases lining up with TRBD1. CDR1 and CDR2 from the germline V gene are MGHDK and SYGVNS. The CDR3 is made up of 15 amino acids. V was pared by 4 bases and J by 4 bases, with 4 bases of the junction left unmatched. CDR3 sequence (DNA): TGTGCCAGCAGTGGACCGGGACAGGGGAATCAGCCCCAGCATTTT. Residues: CASSGPGQGNQPQHF.

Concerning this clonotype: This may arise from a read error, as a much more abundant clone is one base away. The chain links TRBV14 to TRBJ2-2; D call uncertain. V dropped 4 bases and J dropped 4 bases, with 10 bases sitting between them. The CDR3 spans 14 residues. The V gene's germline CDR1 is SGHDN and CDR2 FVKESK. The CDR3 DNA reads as TGTGCCAGCAGCCCGGTCGCGAGCACCGGGGAGCTGTTTTTT. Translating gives CASSPVASTGELFF.

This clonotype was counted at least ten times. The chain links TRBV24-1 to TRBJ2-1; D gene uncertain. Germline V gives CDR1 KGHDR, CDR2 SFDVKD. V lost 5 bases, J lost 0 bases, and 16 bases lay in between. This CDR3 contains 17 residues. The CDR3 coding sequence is TGTGCCACCAGTGCCTCACTGGCAGCGAGCTCCTACAATGAGCAGTTCTTC. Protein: CATSASLAASSYNEQFF.

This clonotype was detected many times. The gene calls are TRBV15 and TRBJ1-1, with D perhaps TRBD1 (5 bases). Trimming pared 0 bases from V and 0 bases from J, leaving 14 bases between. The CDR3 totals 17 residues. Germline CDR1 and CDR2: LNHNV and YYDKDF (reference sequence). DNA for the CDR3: TGTGCCACCAGCAGAGAACAGGTCGATGTAATGAACACTGAAGCTTTCTTT. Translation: CATSREQVDVMNTEAFF.

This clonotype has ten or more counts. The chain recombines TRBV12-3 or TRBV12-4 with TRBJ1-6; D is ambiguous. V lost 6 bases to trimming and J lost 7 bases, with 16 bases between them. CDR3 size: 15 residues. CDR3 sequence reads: CASSPRPGINSPLHF. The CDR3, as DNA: TGTGCCAGCAGCCCCCGGCCGGGGATCAATTCACCCCTCCACTTT.

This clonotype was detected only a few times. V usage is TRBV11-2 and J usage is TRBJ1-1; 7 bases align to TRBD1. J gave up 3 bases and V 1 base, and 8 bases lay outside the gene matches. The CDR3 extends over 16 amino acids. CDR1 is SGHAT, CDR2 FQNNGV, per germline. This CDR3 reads CASSLVSGQADTEAFF. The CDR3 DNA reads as TGTGCCAGCAGCTTAGTTTCCGGACAGGCCGACACTGAAGCTTTCTTT.

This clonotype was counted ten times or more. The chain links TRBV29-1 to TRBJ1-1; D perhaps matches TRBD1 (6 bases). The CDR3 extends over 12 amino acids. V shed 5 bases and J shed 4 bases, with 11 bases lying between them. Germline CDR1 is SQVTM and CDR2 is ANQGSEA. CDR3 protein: CSVRQAFTEAFF. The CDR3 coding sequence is TGCAGCGTTAGACAGGCCTTCACTGAAGCTTTCTTT.

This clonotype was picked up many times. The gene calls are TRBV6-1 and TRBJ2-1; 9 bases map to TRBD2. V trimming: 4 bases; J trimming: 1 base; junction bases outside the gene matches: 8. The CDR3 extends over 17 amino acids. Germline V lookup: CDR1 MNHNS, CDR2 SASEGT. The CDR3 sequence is CASSVIASGISYNEQFF. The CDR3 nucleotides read TGTGCCAGCAGTGTTATAGCTAGCGGGATATCCTACAATGAGCAGTTCTTC.

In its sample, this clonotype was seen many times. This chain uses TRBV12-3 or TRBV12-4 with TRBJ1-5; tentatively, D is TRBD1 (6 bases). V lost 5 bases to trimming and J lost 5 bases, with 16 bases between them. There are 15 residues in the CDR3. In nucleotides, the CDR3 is TGTGCCAGCAGTACGGGGCAGGGGATTGATCAGCCCCAGCATTTT. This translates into CASSTGQGIDQPQHF.

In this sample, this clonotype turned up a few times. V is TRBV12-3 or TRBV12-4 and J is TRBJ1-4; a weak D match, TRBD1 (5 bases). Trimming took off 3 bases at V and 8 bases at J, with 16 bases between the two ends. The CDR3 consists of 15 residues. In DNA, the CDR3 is TGTGCCAGCAGTTTCGGCCAGGGTGCGAGGGAAAAACTGTTTTTT. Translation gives CASSFGQGAREKLFF.

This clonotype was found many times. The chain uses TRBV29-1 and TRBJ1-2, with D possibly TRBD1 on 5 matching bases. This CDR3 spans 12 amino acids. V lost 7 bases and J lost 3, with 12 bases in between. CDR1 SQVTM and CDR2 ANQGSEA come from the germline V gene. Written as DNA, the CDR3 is TGCAGCGGGGATGGGGGTGACTATGGCTACACCTTC. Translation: CSGDGGDYGYTF.